This T cell receptor (beta chain) originates from a study of CD8 T cells in ankylosing spondylitis. The study's findings and limits: What seemed typical of ankylosing spondylitis blood was a TCR beta motif built from several highly homologous variants.

TCRdb processed the 5' RACE reads anew with MiXCR; each CDR3 protein has one entry. Of 210,000 or so distinct CDR3 sequences listed, 20% to 30% are singletons. The table lists this clonotype with many counts. The antigen remains unidentified. The specimen was blood, either unsorted or a sorted T cell fraction (not recorded which). The clonotype originates from a male donor with ankylosing spondylitis or in good health (not recorded which).

The CDR3 loop is CSPVEGKDEQFF. CDR3 DNA sequence: TGCAGTCCAGTGGAGGGCAAAGATGAGCAGTTCTTC. The chain has TRBV20-1 and TRBJ2-1; a weak D match, TRBD2 (6 bases). From germline, CDR1 is DFQATT and CDR2 SNEGSKA (reference sequence). V lost 8 bases and J 8 bases, leaving 16 bases between the germline ends. The CDR3 spans 12 residues.